Sequencing of this T cell receptor (beta chain) was carried out in a study of blood T cells in healthy people across ages. About this clonotype: Its antigen is undetermined.

A second PCR of roughly 7 to 11 cycles used a sample-barcoded 5' primer and a J-beta primer mix. A template-switch adaptor with 12 random nucleotides tagged each cDNA molecule. TCRdb re-analysed the 5' RACE reads in MiXCR, keeping a single row per CDR3 protein. The sample lists approximately 580,000 distinct CDR3 sequences, 24% occurring once. Study results and limitations: Donor CMV infection status was unknown, possibly confounding age-related changes in expanded clonotypes.

In addition, the sample was reused for a study of T cells of mothers and their children.

This sequence was found in a boy younger than 18 in good health. Material for sequencing was blood.

In DNA form, the CDR3 reads TGTGCCAGTTTTGGGGTCCCCGGGGAGCTGTTTTTT. Translation gives CASFGVPGELFF. The V and J genes are TRBV28 and TRBJ2-2; no definite D call. Per germline, CDR1 MDHEN and CDR2 SYDVKM. The CDR3 extends over 12 amino acids. Between the trimmed V and J ends, which lost 9 bases and 6 bases, there was a span of 11 bases.